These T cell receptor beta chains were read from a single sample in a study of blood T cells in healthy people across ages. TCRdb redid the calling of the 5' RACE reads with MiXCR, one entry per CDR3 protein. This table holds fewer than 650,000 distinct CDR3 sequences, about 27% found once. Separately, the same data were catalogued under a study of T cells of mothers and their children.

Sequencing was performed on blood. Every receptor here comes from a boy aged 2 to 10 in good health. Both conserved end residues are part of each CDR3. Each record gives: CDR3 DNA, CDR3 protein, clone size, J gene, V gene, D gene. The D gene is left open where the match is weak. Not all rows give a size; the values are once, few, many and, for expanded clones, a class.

cdr3_nt: TGTGCCAGCAGCCCCCGCGAGGGGGCGTCTAATGAAAAACTGTTTTTT
cdr3_aa: CASSPREGASNEKLFF
clone_size: -
j_call: TRBJ1-4
v_call: TRBV7-9
d_call: TRBD1

cdr3_nt: TGTGCCAGCAGTGAAAAGGGTTTGGGCAAAAACATTCAGTACTTC
cdr3_aa: CASSEKGLGKNIQYF
clone_size: -
j_call: TRBJ2-4
v_call: TRBV2
d_call: -

cdr3_nt: TGCGCCAGCAGCCAAGATATGAGACAGGGCTTTTGGCCCCAGCATTTT
cdr3_aa: CASSQDMRQGFWPQHF
clone_size: few
j_call: TRBJ1-5
v_call: TRBV4-3
d_call: TRBD1

cdr3_nt: TGTGCCAGCAGCGTAGTGGGAGACACGAGTATTAACTATGGCTACACCTTC
cdr3_aa: CASSVVGDTSINYGYTF
clone_size: -
j_call: TRBJ1-2
v_call: TRBV9
d_call: -

cdr3_nt: TGTGCCAGCAGCTTGGGTACAGGTTGGTCGTCCTACAATGAGCAGTTCTTC
cdr3_aa: CASSLGTGWSSYNEQFF
clone_size: -
j_call: TRBJ2-1
v_call: TRBV7-2
d_call: -

cdr3_nt: TGTGCCAGCACCGTAGACGTCGGGGGAAGGGGCTACACCTTC
cdr3_aa: CASTVDVGGRGYTF
clone_size: -
j_call: TRBJ1-2
v_call: TRBV7-2
d_call: -

cdr3_nt: TGCGCCAGCAGCCAAGAGGTACTAGCGGGCAGCTCCTACAATGAGCAGTTCTTC
cdr3_aa: CASSQEVLAGSSYNEQFF
clone_size: -
j_call: TRBJ2-1
v_call: TRBV4-1
d_call: TRBD2

cdr3_nt: TGTGCCAGCAGTCCCGCCGGCCTAGAGACCCAGTACTTC
cdr3_aa: CASSPAGLETQYF
clone_size: -
j_call: TRBJ2-5
v_call: TRBV12-3/TRBV12-4
d_call: -

cdr3_nt: TGTGCCAGCAGCTCCCCCAAGGGGCCAACTCCCTACGAGCAGTACTTC
cdr3_aa: CASSSPKGPTPYEQYF
clone_size: few
j_call: TRBJ2-7
v_call: TRBV7-6
d_call: -

cdr3_nt: TGCAGTGCTCCTCCGACGGGACTTTACACTGAAGCTTTCTTT
cdr3_aa: CSAPPTGLYTEAFF
clone_size: -
j_call: TRBJ1-1
v_call: TRBV20-1
d_call: -

cdr3_nt: TGCGCCAGCAGCTCACCCCTCGTGGGACTCCAGTACTTC
cdr3_aa: CASSSPLVGLQYF
clone_size: -
j_call: TRBJ2-5
v_call: TRBV5-1
d_call: -

cdr3_nt: TGCGCCAGCAGCCTACGGACAGACTCCTACAATGAGCAGTTCTTC
cdr3_aa: CASSLRTDSYNEQFF
clone_size: once
j_call: TRBJ2-1
v_call: TRBV5-1
d_call: -

cdr3_nt: TGTGCCAGCAGCCCCGCCGCCGGGGGGTACAATGAGCAGTTCTTC
cdr3_aa: CASSPAAGGYNEQFF
clone_size: few
j_call: TRBJ2-1
v_call: TRBV11-2
d_call: TRBD2

cdr3_nt: TGTGCCAGCAGCTTGGGGACCAAGAGTTTCCCGGAGACCCAGTACTTC
cdr3_aa: CASSLGTKSFPETQYF
clone_size: -
j_call: TRBJ2-5
v_call: TRBV7-9
d_call: -

cdr3_nt: TGTGCCAGCAGTTTAGGGACGGGCTACACCTTC
cdr3_aa: CASSLGTGYTF
clone_size: few
j_call: TRBJ1-2
v_call: TRBV12-3/TRBV12-4
d_call: -

cdr3_nt: TGTGCCACGGGACTAGCGAGGTCCCAAGAGACCCAGTACTTC
cdr3_aa: CATGLARSQETQYF
clone_size: -
j_call: TRBJ2-5
v_call: TRBV10-3
d_call: TRBD2

cdr3_nt: TGTGCCAGCAGCCTCTACAGGGGTCCGAAAAGAGGGTCTGAAGCTTTCTTT
cdr3_aa: CASSLYRGPKRGSEAFF
clone_size: -
j_call: TRBJ1-1
v_call: TRBV5-6
d_call: TRBD1

cdr3_nt: TGTGCCAGCAGTGCTACCGCGTTTGAGCAGTACTTC
cdr3_aa: CASSATAFEQYF
clone_size: -
j_call: TRBJ2-7
v_call: TRBV2
d_call: -

cdr3_nt: TGTGCCAGCGGACAGGGTGCAACTAATGAAAAACTGTTTTTT
cdr3_aa: CASGQGATNEKLFF
clone_size: -
j_call: TRBJ1-4
v_call: TRBV12-3/TRBV12-4
d_call: TRBD1

cdr3_nt: TGCGCCAGCAGCACGGGACAGGGGGATCGCGAGCAGTACTTC
cdr3_aa: CASSTGQGDREQYF
clone_size: few
j_call: TRBJ2-7
v_call: TRBV5-1
d_call: TRBD1

cdr3_nt: TGTGCCACCAGCAGAGTAGGGACTAGCAGGGAGACCCAGTACTTC
cdr3_aa: CATSRVGTSRETQYF
clone_size: few
j_call: TRBJ2-5
v_call: TRBV15
d_call: TRBD2

cdr3_nt: TGCGCCAGCAGTGAAGGCTTGGGGGAAGAGACCCAGTACTTC
cdr3_aa: CASSEGLGEETQYF
clone_size: -
j_call: TRBJ2-5
v_call: TRBV10-1
d_call: -

cdr3_nt: TGTGCCAGCAGCGTAGAAGGTCTGACGTTCCAGTACCAAGAGACCCAGTACTTC
cdr3_aa: CASSVEGLTFQYQETQYF
clone_size: -
j_call: TRBJ2-5
v_call: TRBV9
d_call: -

cdr3_nt: TGTGCCAGCACGGACAGAAGCAATCAGCCCCAGCATTTT
cdr3_aa: CASTDRSNQPQHF
clone_size: -
j_call: TRBJ1-5
v_call: TRBV6-2/TRBV6-3
d_call: -

cdr3_nt: TGTGCCAGCGCGGGGGGAACTAGCGGGGGAAGATACGAGCAGTACTTC
cdr3_aa: CASAGGTSGGRYEQYF
clone_size: few
j_call: TRBJ2-7
v_call: TRBV11-1
d_call: TRBD2

cdr3_nt: TGCAGTGCTAGCGGGGCAGATATTAGCAATCAGCCCCAGCATTTT
cdr3_aa: CSASGADISNQPQHF
clone_size: few
j_call: TRBJ1-5
v_call: TRBV20-1
d_call: -

cdr3_nt: TGTGCTAGTGGTTTGGCCCAGAATCGGCCACAAGAGACCCAGTACTTC
cdr3_aa: CASGLAQNRPQETQYF
clone_size: -
j_call: TRBJ2-5
v_call: TRBV12-5
d_call: -

cdr3_nt: TGTGCCAGCAGCTTGGAGAGCGGAGGGAAGCAGTACTTC
cdr3_aa: CASSLESGGKQYF
clone_size: -
j_call: TRBJ2-5
v_call: TRBV5-5
d_call: -

cdr3_nt: TGCGCCAGCAGCCACCGGACAGGGGGTCTAAACCAAGAGACCCAGTACTTC
cdr3_aa: CASSHRTGGLNQETQYF
clone_size: few
j_call: TRBJ2-5
v_call: TRBV4-1
d_call: TRBD1

cdr3_nt: TGCAGTGCTAGAAAGGGCGAGCAGTACTTC
cdr3_aa: CSARKGEQYF
clone_size: few
j_call: TRBJ2-7
v_call: TRBV20-1
d_call: -

cdr3_nt: TGTGCCAGCAGCCCCACCTCTGGCGAGCAGTACTTC
cdr3_aa: CASSPTSGEQYF
clone_size: few
j_call: TRBJ2-7
v_call: TRBV28
d_call: -

cdr3_nt: TGTGCCAGCAGTTTGGGCAACGCCGAGCAGTACTTC
cdr3_aa: CASSLGNAEQYF
clone_size: few
j_call: TRBJ2-7
v_call: TRBV27
d_call: -